This is a list of T cell receptor beta chains from one sample in a study of cytomegalovirus exposure and HLA in healthy donors. Assay: immunoSEQ multiplex PCR; the TCRdb copy retains only in-frame clones and omits some. This sample has 95,000 to 110,000 clones, with roughly 87% found just once. Sequencing input: PBMCs. The receptors shown here come from a young man in good health and CMV-seropositive. Each CDR3 is given with its conserved first and last residue. Each record gives: V gene, clone size, J gene, D gene, CDR3 protein, CDR3 DNA. A D gene is named only where the DNA matches it firmly. Rows give clone size only sometimes, using once, few, many, or a class for an expanded clone.

v_call: TRBV6-1
clone_size: once
j_call: TRBJ1-2
d_call: NA
cdr3_aa: CASSPRPDGYTF
cdr3_nt: TGTGCCAGCAGTCCCAGGCCAGATGGCTACACCTTC

v_call: TRBV4-1
clone_size: NA
j_call: TRBJ2-5
d_call: NA
cdr3_aa: CASSQPGTQETQYF
cdr3_nt: TGCGCCAGCAGCCAACCGGGGACACAAGAGACCCAGTACTTC

v_call: TRBV6-1
clone_size: NA
j_call: TRBJ1-3
d_call: NA
cdr3_aa: CASSGTAGNTIYF
cdr3_nt: TGTGCCAGCAGTGGGACAGCTGGAAACACCATATATTTT

v_call: TRBV6-5
clone_size: NA
j_call: TRBJ1-5
d_call: NA
cdr3_aa: CASRTGHQPQHF
cdr3_nt: TGTGCCAGCAGGACAGGTCACCAGCCCCAGCATTTT

v_call: TRBV27
clone_size: NA
j_call: TRBJ1-2
d_call: NA
cdr3_aa: CASSFGQGHGYTF
cdr3_nt: TGTGCCAGCAGTTTCGGGCAGGGGCATGGCTACACCTTC

v_call: TRBV28
clone_size: NA
j_call: TRBJ2-7
d_call: TRBD1
cdr3_aa: CASSSDLRGPSYEQYF
cdr3_nt: TGTGCCAGCAGCTCCGACCTCAGGGGGCCTTCCTACGAGCAGTACTTC

v_call: TRBV29-1
clone_size: NA
j_call: TRBJ2-1
d_call: TRBD2
cdr3_aa: CSVTGTSVLGEQFF
cdr3_nt: TGCAGCGTTACCGGGACTAGCGTCCTGGGTGAGCAGTTCTTC

v_call: TRBV15
clone_size: few
j_call: TRBJ1-4
d_call: TRBD1
cdr3_aa: CATSREGQGIIGNEKLFF
cdr3_nt: TGTGCCACCAGCAGGGAGGGACAGGGCATTATCGGGAATGAAAAACTGTTTTTT

v_call: TRBV9
clone_size: NA
j_call: TRBJ2-5
d_call: NA
cdr3_aa: CASSVDSQETQYF
cdr3_nt: TGTGCCAGCAGCGTAGACAGCCAAGAGACCCAGTACTTC

v_call: TRBV19
clone_size: NA
j_call: TRBJ2-5
d_call: TRBD2
cdr3_aa: CASTDSGVRQETQYF
cdr3_nt: TGTGCCAGTACCGATAGCGGGGTCCGGCAAGAGACCCAGTACTTC